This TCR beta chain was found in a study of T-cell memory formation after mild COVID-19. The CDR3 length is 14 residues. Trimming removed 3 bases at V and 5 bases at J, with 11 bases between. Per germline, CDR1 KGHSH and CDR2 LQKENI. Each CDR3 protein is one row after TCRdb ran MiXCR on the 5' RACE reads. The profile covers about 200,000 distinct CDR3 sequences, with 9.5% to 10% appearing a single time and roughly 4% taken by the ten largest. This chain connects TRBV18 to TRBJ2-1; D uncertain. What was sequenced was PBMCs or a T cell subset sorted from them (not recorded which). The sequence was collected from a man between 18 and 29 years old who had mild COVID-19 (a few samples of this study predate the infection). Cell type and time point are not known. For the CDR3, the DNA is TGTGCCAGCTCACCTTTCCAGGAGAACAATGAGCAGTTCTTC. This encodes CASSPFQENNEQFF.